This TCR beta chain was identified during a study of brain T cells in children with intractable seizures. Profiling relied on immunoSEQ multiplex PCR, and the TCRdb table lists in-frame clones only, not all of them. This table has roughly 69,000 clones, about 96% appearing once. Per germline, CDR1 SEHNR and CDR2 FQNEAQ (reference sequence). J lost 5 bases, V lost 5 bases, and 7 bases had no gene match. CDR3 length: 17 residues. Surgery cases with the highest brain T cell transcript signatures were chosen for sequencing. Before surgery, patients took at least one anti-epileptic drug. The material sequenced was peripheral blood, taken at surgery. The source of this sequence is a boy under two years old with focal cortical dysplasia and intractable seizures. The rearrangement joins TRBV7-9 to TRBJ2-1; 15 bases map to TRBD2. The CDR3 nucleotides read TGTGCCAGCAGCGCGGGACTAGCGGGGGGCAAAAACAATGAGCAGTTCTTC. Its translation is CASSAGLAGGKNNEQFF.